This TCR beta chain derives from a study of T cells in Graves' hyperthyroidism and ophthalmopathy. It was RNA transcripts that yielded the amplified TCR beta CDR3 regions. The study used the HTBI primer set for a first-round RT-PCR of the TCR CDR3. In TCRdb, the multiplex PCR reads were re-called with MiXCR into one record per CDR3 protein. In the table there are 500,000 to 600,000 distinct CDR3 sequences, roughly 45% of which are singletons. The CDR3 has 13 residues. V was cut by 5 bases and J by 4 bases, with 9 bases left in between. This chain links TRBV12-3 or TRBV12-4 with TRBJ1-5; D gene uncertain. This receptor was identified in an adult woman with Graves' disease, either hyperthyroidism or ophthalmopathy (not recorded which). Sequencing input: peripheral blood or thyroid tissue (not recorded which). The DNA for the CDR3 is TGTGCCAGCAGTGGGCTCATAAATCAGCCCCAGCATTTT. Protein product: CASSGLINQPQHF.